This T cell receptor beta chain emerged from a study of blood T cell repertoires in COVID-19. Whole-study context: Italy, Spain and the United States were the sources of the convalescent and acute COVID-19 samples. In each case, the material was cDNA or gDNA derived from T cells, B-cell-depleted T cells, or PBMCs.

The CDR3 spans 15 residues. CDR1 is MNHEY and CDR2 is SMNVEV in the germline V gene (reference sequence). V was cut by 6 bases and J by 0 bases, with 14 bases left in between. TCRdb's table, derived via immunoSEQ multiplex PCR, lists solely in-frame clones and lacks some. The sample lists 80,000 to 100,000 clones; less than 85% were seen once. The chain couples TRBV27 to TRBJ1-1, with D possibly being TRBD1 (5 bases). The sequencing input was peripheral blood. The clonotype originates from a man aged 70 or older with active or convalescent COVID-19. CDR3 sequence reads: CASRDFDSLNTEAFF. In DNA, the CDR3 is TGTGCCAGCAGGGATTTCGACAGTCTGAACACTGAAGCTTTCTTT.